This TCR beta chain was observed in a study of control samples from healthy donors and cancer patients. Profiling relied on immunoSEQ multiplex PCR, and the TCRdb table lists in-frame clones only, not all of them. Among about 170,000 clones, around 90% were seen once, and the ten largest hold more than 10%. Germline CDR1 reads SGHTA; CDR2 reads FQGTGA. The ends were cut back, 2 bases at V and 3 bases at J, with 12 bases in the middle. This CDR3 is built from 15 residues. The chain employs TRBV7-3 and TRBJ2-3; no firm D call. The sequencing input was blood. The clonotype comes from a man aged 25-45 years in good health. The CDR3 protein is CASSLGSSGTDTQYF. CDR3 in DNA: TGTGCCAGCAGCTTAGGTAGCTCTGGAACAGATACGCAGTATTTT. The variable domain in full, completed from reference TRBV7-3 and TRBJ2-3, reads GAGVSQTPSNKVTEKGKYVELRCDPISGHTALYWYRQSLGQGPEFLIYFQGTGAADDSGLPNDRFFAVRPEGSVSTLKIQRTERGDSAVYLCASSLGSSGTDTQYFGPGTRLTVL.